The 13 T cell receptor beta chains below all came from one sample that was sequenced in a study of CD8 T cells in Susac syndrome. Random-hexamer reverse transcription was applied to roughly 0.5 to 1 ug RNA. TCRdb analysed the immunoSEQ multiplex PCR reads with MiXCR anew, one entry per CDR3 protein. The data show more than 75,000 distinct CDR3 sequences, approximately 92% seen once. Sequencing used CD8+ T cells from PBMCs. The receptors stem from a human donor in good health.

The genes are TRBV7-9 and TRBJ1-2, with a weak D call TRBD1 (6 bases). V was pared by 4 bases and J by 2 bases, with 11 bases between. Germline CDR1 and CDR2: SEHNR and FQNEAQ (reference sequence). There are 14 residues in the CDR3. The CDR3 loop reads CASSSPDRNYGYTF. The DNA of the CDR3 is TGTGCCAGCAGCTCGCCGGACAGAAACTATGGCTACACCTTC.

The gene calls are TRBV13 and TRBJ1-1; 7 bases are shared with TRBD1. J was trimmed by 3 bases and V by 3 bases; bases with no gene match: 7. This CDR3 region has 15 residues. CDR1 is PRHDT and CDR2 is FYEKMQ in the germline V gene (reference sequence). The DNA for the CDR3 is TGTGCCAGCAGCTTCCCGACAGGGAAGGACACTGAAGCTTTCTTT. Translated: CASSFPTGKDTEAFF.

The chain combines TRBV27 with TRBJ1-6; 8 bases are a match to TRBD1. J was trimmed by 5 bases and V by 5 bases; bases with no gene match: 11. The CDR3 runs 17 residues. Germline-derived CDR1 and CDR2 are MNHEY and SMNVEV (reference sequence). This CDR3 is CASSIIPMGQDNSPLHF. The CDR3 nucleotides are TGTGCCAGCAGTATAATCCCCATGGGACAGGATAATTCACCCCTCCACTTT.

The rearrangement links TRBV5-6 to TRBJ2-1; 8 positions match TRBD1. The CDR3 spans 12 residues. CDR1 and CDR2 (germline): SGHDT, YYEEEE. The trim removed 8 bases at V and 9 bases at J, leaving 7 bases unmatched. The CDR3 is CASDRGLGEQFF. The CDR3 DNA sequence: TGTGCCAGTGACAGGGGATTGGGTGAGCAGTTCTTC.

This chain joins TRBV29-1 and TRBJ1-2; D gene unclear. Trimming removed 5 bases from V and 7 bases from J, with 2 bases in between. CDR3 length: 8 amino acids. Germline assignment: CDR1 SQVTM and CDR2 ANQGSEA. The DNA of the CDR3 is TGCAGCGTTCCTGGCTACACCTTC. Encoded protein: CSVPGYTF.

The V and J genes are TRBV9 and TRBJ1-1; D unresolved. V lost 1 base, J lost 3 bases, and 10 bases lay in between. Germline V CDR1 and CDR2: SGDLS, YYNGEE. The CDR3 loop spans 14 amino acids. CDR3 bases: TGTGCCAGCAGCGTATATCCGCAGGACACTGAAGCTTTCTTT. Its translation is CASSVYPQDTEAFF.

This clonotype showed up just once. The chain is built from TRBV27 and TRBJ1-5; no clear D. This CDR3 is 15 amino acids long. Trimming removed 4 bases at V and 0 bases at J, with 10 bases between. Germline V CDR1 and CDR2: MNHEY, SMNVEV (reference sequence). For the CDR3, the DNA is TGTGCCAGCAGTTCCCTCGGACGTAGCAATCAGCCCCAGCATTTT. Encoded protein: CASSSLGRSNQPQHF.

The chain combines TRBV20-1 with TRBJ2-5, with D unclear. The CDR3 sequence is 14 residues long. CDR1 and CDR2 from the germline V gene are DFQATT and SNEGSKA (reference sequence). Trimming removed 3 bases from V and 5 bases from J, with 16 bases in between. As DNA, the CDR3 is TGCAGTGCTAGCCATGGGCTCCCGGCGGAGACCCAGTACTTC. It codes for CSASHGLPAETQYF.

This clonotype was observed a single time. The chain has TRBV9 and TRBJ2-1; TRBD2 matches at 10 bases. Germline assignment: CDR1 SGDLS and CDR2 YYNGEE. Trimming cost V 2 bases and J 7 bases; bases outside gene matches: 9. The CDR3 is made up of 16 amino acids. CDR3 bases: TGTGCCAGCAGCGTCGACAGCGGGGGGGCCCGAAATGAGCAGTTCTTC. It translates to CASSVDSGGARNEQFF.

The rearrangement uses TRBV19 and TRBJ2-1; 8 bases map to TRBD2. The CDR3 consists of 15 residues. Germline CDR1 and CDR2: LNHDA and SQIVND (reference sequence). V lost 3 bases, J lost 5 bases, and 6 bases stayed unmatched. CDR3 DNA: TGTGCCAGTAGTATTTCGGCGGGGGGCCACAATGAGCAGTTCTTC. Protein sequence: CASSISAGGHNEQFF.

The chain is built from TRBV6-6 and TRBJ1-1, with TRBD1 matching 7 bases. Germline values: CDR1 MNHNY, CDR2 SVGAGI (reference sequence). The CDR3 is made up of 15 amino acids. With V trimmed by 4 bases and J by 3 bases, 8 bases remained unmatched. The CDR3 reads CASSSRSGGDTEAFF. The DNA for the CDR3 is TGTGCCAGCAGTTCCCGGTCAGGGGGAGACACTGAAGCTTTCTTT.

V usage is TRBV11-2 and J usage is TRBJ2-7; no clear D gene. V lost 3 bases, J lost 2 bases, and 8 bases lay in between. The CDR3 has 13 residues. Germline assignment: CDR1 SGHAT and CDR2 FQNNGV. CDR3 DNA: TGTGCCAGCAGCTTGTCCCTCGCCTACGAGCAGTACTTC. Protein sequence: CASSLSLAYEQYF. Supplemented by reference TRBV11-2 and TRBJ2-7, the full variable domain reads EAGVAQSPRYKIIEKRQSVAFWCNPISGHATLYWYQQILGQGPKLLIQFQNNGVVDDSQLPKDRFSAERLKGVDSTLKIQPAKLEDSAVYLCASSLSLAYEQYFGPGTRLTVT.

This sequence joins TRBV5-6 and TRBJ2-6; maybe TRBD1 (5 bases). The ends were cut back, 1 base at V and 2 bases at J, with 7 bases in the middle. The CDR3 extends over 15 amino acids. Germline loops: CDR1 SGHDT, CDR2 YYEEEE. DNA for the CDR3: TGTGCCAGCAGCTTGCAAGGGGCTGGGGCCAACGTCCTGACTTTC. Protein product: CASSLQGAGANVLTF.